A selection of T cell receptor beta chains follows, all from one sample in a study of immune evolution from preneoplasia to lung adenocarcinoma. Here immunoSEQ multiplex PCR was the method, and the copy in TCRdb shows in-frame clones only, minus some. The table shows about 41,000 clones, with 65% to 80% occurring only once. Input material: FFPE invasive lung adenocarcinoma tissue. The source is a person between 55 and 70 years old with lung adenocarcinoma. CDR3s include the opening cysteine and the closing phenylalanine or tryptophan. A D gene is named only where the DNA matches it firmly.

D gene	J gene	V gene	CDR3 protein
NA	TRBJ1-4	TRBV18	CASSPAPNEKLFF
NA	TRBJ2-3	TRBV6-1	CASSDETGRGTDTQYF
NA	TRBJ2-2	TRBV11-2	CASSLHTGELFF
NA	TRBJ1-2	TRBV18	CASSPSVGGDGYTF
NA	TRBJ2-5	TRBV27	CASSSYRTATQETQYF
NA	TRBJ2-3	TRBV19	CASSIRDSTDTQYF
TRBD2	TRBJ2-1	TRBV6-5	CASSYSTLAGHNEQFF
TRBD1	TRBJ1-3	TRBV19	CATAGTAGYTIYF
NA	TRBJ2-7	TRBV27	CASRGSPDEQYF
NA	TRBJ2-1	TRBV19	CASSFVGLGDNEQFF
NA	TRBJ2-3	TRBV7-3	CASSLFGTDTQYF